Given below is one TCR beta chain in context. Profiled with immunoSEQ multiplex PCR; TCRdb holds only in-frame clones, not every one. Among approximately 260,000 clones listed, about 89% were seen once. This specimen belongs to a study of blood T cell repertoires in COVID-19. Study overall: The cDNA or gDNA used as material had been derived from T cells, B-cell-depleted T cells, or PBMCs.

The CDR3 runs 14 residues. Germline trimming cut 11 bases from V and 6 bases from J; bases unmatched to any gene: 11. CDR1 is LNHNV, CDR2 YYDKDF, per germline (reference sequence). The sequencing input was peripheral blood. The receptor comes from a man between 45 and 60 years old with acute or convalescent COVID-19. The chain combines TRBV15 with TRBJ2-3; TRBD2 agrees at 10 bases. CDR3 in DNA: TGTGCCGCAGCGGGGGGGCGTGGTACGGATACGCAGTATTTT. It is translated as CAAAGGRGTDTQYF.